The 8 T cell receptor beta chains listed next were all sequenced from one sample in a study of T cell responses to AZD1222 COVID-19 vaccine. Sequencing was performed with immunoSEQ multiplex PCR; in TCRdb, only in-frame clones are kept and a portion is missing. The sample contains 120,000 or so clones, 88% of which appear only once. The material was peripheral blood, obtained 28 days after the second AZD1222 dose. All receptors come from an adult who received the AZD1222 COVID-19 vaccine.

Regarding this clone: The same CDR3 arises from other DNA sequences in this sample as well. V is TRBV5-4 and J is TRBJ2-1; TRBD2 matches 10 bases. Unmatched junction bases numbered 12, after V lost 7 bases and J lost 8 bases. Germline lookup yields CDR1 SGHNT and CDR2 YYREEE (reference sequence). The CDR3 length is 15 residues. CDR3 amino acids: CASHGSGRALDEQFF. Here the CDR3 DNA reads TGTGCCAGCCACGGAAGCGGGAGGGCCTTGGATGAGCAGTTCTTC.

The chain is built from TRBV10-1 and TRBJ2-7, with 9 nucleotides matching TRBD2. Germline CDR1 reads WNHNN; CDR2 reads SYGVQD (reference sequence). This CDR3 comprises 17 residues. The V segment lost 5 bases and the J segment 4 bases; nucleotides outside the gene matches: 15. The CDR3 is CASSQKREAPWEYEQYF. CDR3 DNA: TGCGCCAGCAGTCAAAAGCGGGAGGCCCCTTGGGAATACGAGCAGTACTTC.

The rearrangement uses TRBV7-2 and TRBJ2-1; D not certain. Germline V gene lookup returns CDR1 SGHTA and CDR2 FQGNSA. V dropped 3 bases and J dropped 7 bases, with 4 bases sitting between them. CDR3 length: 11 residues. The DNA for the CDR3 is TGTGCCAGCAGCTTCAGGAATGAGCAGTTCTTC. Protein sequence: CASSFRNEQFF.

The chain uses TRBV29-1 and TRBJ1-4; 9 bases are shared with TRBD1. The CDR3 covers 13 residues. CDR1 is SQVTM and CDR2 is ANQGSEA in the germline V gene. J gave up 2 bases and V 6 bases, and 1 base lay outside the gene matches. In DNA, the CDR3 is TGCAGCGTCACAGGGGGCACTAATGAAAAACTGTTTTTT. Translating it yields CSVTGGTNEKLFF.

This chain uses TRBV7-8 with TRBJ2-1; TRBD2 matches at 9 bases. V dropped 2 bases and J dropped 8; count of bases not matched to a gene: 7. Germline values: CDR1 SGHVS, CDR2 FQNEAQ. CDR3 length: 15 amino acids. CDR3: CASSLRIAGDHEQFF. DNA for the CDR3: TGTGCCAGCAGCTTAAGAATAGCGGGAGACCATGAGCAGTTCTTC.

The chain employs TRBV6-2 or TRBV6-3 and TRBJ2-3; D uncertain. V lost 0 bases, J lost 2 bases, and 3 bases lay in between. There are 13 residues in the CDR3. CDR1 and CDR2 (germline): MNHEY, SVGEGT. CDR3 DNA: TGTGCCAGCAGTTACTCGGACACAGATACGCAGTATTTT. This translates into CASSYSDTDTQYF.

The V call is TRBV5-6, the J call TRBJ1-4; D call uncertain. The CDR3 consists of 15 residues. V lost 0 bases and J 0 bases, leaving 6 bases between the germline ends. CDR1 is SGHDT, CDR2 YYEEEE, per germline. CDR3 nucleotides: TGTGCCAGCAGCTTGGAGCCCGCAACTAATGAAAAACTGTTTTTT. This sequence encodes CASSLEPATNEKLFF.

The chain employs TRBV12-3 or TRBV12-4 and TRBJ1-3; D is unresolved. Trimming removed 6 bases from V and 6 bases from J, with 12 bases in between. The CDR3 has 13 residues. CDR3 sequence reads: CASRTPPENTIYF. DNA of the CDR3: TGTGCCAGCAGAACGCCCCCCGAAAACACCATATATTTT.